The 14 T cell receptor beta chains listed next were all sequenced from one sample in a study of blood T cell repertoires in COVID-19. Some clones are missing from TCRdb's copy, which holds only in-frame ones; the method was immunoSEQ multiplex PCR. Of over 100,000 clones detected, roughly four fifths appear once; the ten largest clones hold more than 4.5%. Sequenced sample: peripheral blood. The receptors derive from a man aged 55 to 70 with acute or convalescent COVID-19.

The chain couples TRBV4-2 to TRBJ1-2, with 7 bases lining up with TRBD1. Germline loops: CDR1 LGHNA, CDR2 YNFKEQ. Losses at the gene ends were 0 bases for V and 4 bases for J; bases not matched to a gene: 5. There are 15 residues in the CDR3. The CDR3 is CASSQDRDSSYGYTF. The CDR3 DNA reads as TGTGCCAGCAGCCAAGATCGGGACAGTTCCTATGGCTACACCTTC.

This clone was detected only a few times. The CDR3 bases are TGTGCCAGTAACCCGATCGTGGCTGGACAGAGACGAAATCAGCCCCAGCATTTT. Translated: CASNPIVAGQRRNQPQHF. V and J are TRBV19 and TRBJ1-5, with a possible D match to TRBD1 (6 bases). This CDR3 has 18 residues. CDR1 is LNHDA and CDR2 is SQIVND in the germline V gene (reference sequence). Trimming pared 7 bases from V and 4 bases from J, leaving 26 bases between.

The chain joins TRBV12-3 or TRBV12-4 to TRBJ1-5; D is ambiguous. The CDR3 covers 12 residues. With 2 bases removed from V and 7 bases from J, the gap between germline ends came to 6 bases. DNA for the CDR3: TGTGCCAGCAGTTTATTGGCCCAGCCCCAGCATTTT. This encodes CASSLLAQPQHF.

This rearrangement joins TRBV6-5 to TRBJ1-2, with 8 nucleotides matching TRBD1. Looked up from germline, CDR1 is MNHEY and CDR2 is SVGAGI. The length of the CDR3 is 14 residues. The CDR3 nucleotides read TGTACGCTCGTGGACACAGGGGGTAACTATGGCTACACCTTC. Translation: CTLVDTGGNYGYTF.

The rearrangement uses TRBV3-1 (or the pseudogene TRBV3-2) and TRBJ1-2; D not resolved. The CDR3 has 13 residues. The V gene lost 4 bases and the J gene lost 1 base, with 7 bases spanning the gap. Germline V gene data show CDR1 as LGHDT and CDR2 as YNNKEL (reference sequence). CDR3 residues: CASSLQSNYGYTF. The CDR3 nucleotides read TGTGCCAGCAGCCTACAGAGTAACTATGGCTACACCTTC.

The chain has TRBV20-1 and TRBJ2-7; TRBD2 might be the D (6 bases). This CDR3 is 12 amino acids long. Trimming stripped 3 bases from V and 2 bases from J, with 8 bases between. The germline V gene encodes CDR1 DFQATT and CDR2 SNEGSKA (reference sequence). The CDR3 is CSASRLAYEQYF. In nucleotides, the CDR3 is TGCAGTGCTAGTAGACTAGCCTACGAGCAGTACTTC.

The V gene is TRBV3-1 (or the pseudogene TRBV3-2), the J gene TRBJ2-1; 11 nucleotides line up with TRBD1. J lost 7 bases, V lost 6 bases, and 2 bases had no gene match. Per the germline V gene, CDR1 is LGHDT and CDR2 is YNNKEL (reference sequence). This CDR3 is 13 amino acids long. The CDR3 region has the DNA TGTGCCAGCAGAGGACAGGGGGCGAATGAGCAGTTCTTC. It encodes CASRGQGANEQFF.

This sequence joins TRBV7-2 and TRBJ2-1; D gene uncertain. The CDR3 consists of 19 residues. V gave up 2 bases and J gave up 0 bases, with 20 bases separating them. Germline CDR1 and CDR2: SGHTA and FQGNSA. The CDR3 spells CASSLWAAARISSYNEQFF. The DNA for the CDR3 is TGTGCCAGCAGCTTATGGGCTGCTGCCCGTATTAGCTCCTACAATGAGCAGTTCTTC.

V is TRBV19 and J is TRBJ2-7, with D maybe TRBD2 (6 bases). The CDR3 length is 14 residues. Germline CDR1 LNHDA, CDR2 SQIVND (reference sequence). V gave up 7 bases and J gave up 1 base, with 14 bases separating them. CDR3 amino acids: CASKGRKPSYEQYF. Written as DNA, the CDR3 is TGTGCCAGTAAGGGGAGGAAGCCATCCTACGAGCAGTACTTC.

This chain uses TRBV7-6 with TRBJ2-5, with 14 bases aligning to TRBD2. The CDR3 is made up of 15 amino acids. Per germline, CDR1 SGHVS and CDR2 FNYEAQ. V dropped 6 bases and J dropped 5; count of bases not matched to a gene: 5. Written as DNA, the CDR3 is TGTGCCAGCAGGCCGACTAGCGGGGGGGCTGAGACCCAGTACTTC. Encoded protein: CASRPTSGGAETQYF.

The J gene is TRBJ2-7, the V gene TRBV11-2, with 10 bases that match TRBD1. Losses at the gene ends were 5 bases for V and 5 bases for J; bases not matched to a gene: 6. This CDR3 comprises 14 residues. Germline CDR1 SGHAT, CDR2 FQNNGV. The CDR3 loop reads CASSPPGTGDEQYF. The CDR3 DNA reads TGTGCCAGCAGCCCTCCCGGGACAGGGGACGAGCAGTACTTC.

This chain uses TRBV5-4 with TRBJ2-2, with TRBD1 identical over 9 bases. This CDR3 region has 18 residues. The germline V gene has CDR1 SGHNT and CDR2 YYREEE (reference sequence). With 4 bases clipped from V and 1 base from J, the junction kept 11 bases outside the gene matches. The CDR3 DNA reads TGTGCCAGCAGCCCCCGAGCATCGGGACAGGGGAACACCGGGGAGCTGTTTTTT. It encodes CASSPRASGQGNTGELFF. Combining the CDR3 with reference TRBV5-4 and TRBJ2-2 gives the whole variable domain ETGVTQSPTHLIKTRGQQVTLRCSSQSGHNTVSWYQQALGQGPQFIFQYYREEENGRGNFPPRFSGLQFPNYSSELNVNALELDDSALYLCASSPRASGQGNTGELFFGEGSRLTVL.

V usage is TRBV7-2 and J usage is TRBJ2-1, with D perhaps matching TRBD1 (6 bases). Germline V lookup: CDR1 SGHTA, CDR2 FQGNSA. This CDR3 has 13 residues. V shed 4 bases and J shed 4 bases, with 8 bases lying between them. The CDR3 region has the DNA TGTGCCAGCAGCTCGGGACAATACAATGAGCAGTTCTTC. Protein: CASSSGQYNEQFF. The full variable domain, rest sourced from reference TRBV7-2 and TRBJ2-1, is GAGVSQSPSNKVTEKGKDVELRCDPISGHTALYWYRQSLGQGLEFLIYFQGNSAPDKSGLPSDRFSAERTGGSVSTLTIQRTQQEDSAVYLCASSSGQYNEQFFGPGTRLTVL.

The chain joins TRBV11-2 to TRBJ1-1; the D gene is possibly TRBD1 (5 bases). CDR1 is SGHAT, CDR2 FQNNGV, per germline. The ends were cut back, 4 bases at V and 0 bases at J, with 9 bases in the middle. The CDR3 contains 14 residues. The CDR3, as DNA: TGTGCCAGCAGCTCGACAGACTTGAACACTGAAGCTTTCTTT. It specifies CASSSTDLNTEAFF.